This TCR beta chain was retrieved from a study of T cells in Graves' hyperthyroidism and ophthalmopathy. Germline CDR1 and CDR2: DFQATT and SNEGSKA (reference sequence). There are 14 residues in the CDR3. V dropped 3 bases and J dropped 6 bases, with 15 bases sitting between them. This clonotype has a count of ten or more. Its antigen is currently unknown. Findings of the study overall: Among clonotypes expanded in thyroid above 0.001, most were also found in blood.

Each ophthalmopathy patient scored at least 3 on the Clinical Activity Score and at least 4 on NOSPECS grade, with duration under 3 months. Amplification yielded TCR beta CDR3 regions, with RNA transcripts as the source. A set of HTBI primers served as the primers for a first-round RT-PCR of the TCR CDR3. Each CDR3 protein gets one entry after TCRdb re-called the multiplex PCR reads with MiXCR. The table lists about 350,000 distinct CDR3 sequences, roughly 15% of them singletons, with about 20% in the top ten. The sequence was obtained from a woman aged 60-70 years with Graves' ophthalmopathy. J is TRBJ2-1 and V is TRBV20-1; D gene unclear. The sequencing input was blood. The CDR3, as DNA: TGCAGTGCTAGCGTATCGAACTACGGCAATGAGCAGTTCTTC. Translation gives CSASVSNYGNEQFF.